This T cell receptor beta chain was identified during a study of T cell repertoires in cytomegalovirus infection. At the level of the study: Through public TCR beta signatures, both CMV infection and matching HLA type were indicated.

This clonotype was seen repeatedly, ten times or more. What it recognizes is unknown. Findings and limits, study-wide: Dominating the ex vivo response were HLA-C-restricted CMV-specific TCR beta clonotypes.

Per germline, CDR1 MNHEY and CDR2 SMNVEV (reference sequence). The CDR3 extends over 14 amino acids. With 6 bases removed from V and 0 bases from J, the gap between germline ends came to 9 bases. From the reads, TCRdb called clonotypes with MiXCR, one entry per CDR3 protein. The sample holds approximately 500,000 distinct CDR3 sequences, approximately 10% seen once. This sequence was found in a human donor in good health (CMV status not recorded). Some clones in this sample may be carry-over from other donors' samples. The chain links TRBV27 to TRBJ2-1; no firm D call. The source material was PBMCs. CDR3 in DNA: TGTGCCAGCAGAGCCGCCAGCTCCTACAATGAGCAGTTCTTC. Translation gives CASRAASSYNEQFF.